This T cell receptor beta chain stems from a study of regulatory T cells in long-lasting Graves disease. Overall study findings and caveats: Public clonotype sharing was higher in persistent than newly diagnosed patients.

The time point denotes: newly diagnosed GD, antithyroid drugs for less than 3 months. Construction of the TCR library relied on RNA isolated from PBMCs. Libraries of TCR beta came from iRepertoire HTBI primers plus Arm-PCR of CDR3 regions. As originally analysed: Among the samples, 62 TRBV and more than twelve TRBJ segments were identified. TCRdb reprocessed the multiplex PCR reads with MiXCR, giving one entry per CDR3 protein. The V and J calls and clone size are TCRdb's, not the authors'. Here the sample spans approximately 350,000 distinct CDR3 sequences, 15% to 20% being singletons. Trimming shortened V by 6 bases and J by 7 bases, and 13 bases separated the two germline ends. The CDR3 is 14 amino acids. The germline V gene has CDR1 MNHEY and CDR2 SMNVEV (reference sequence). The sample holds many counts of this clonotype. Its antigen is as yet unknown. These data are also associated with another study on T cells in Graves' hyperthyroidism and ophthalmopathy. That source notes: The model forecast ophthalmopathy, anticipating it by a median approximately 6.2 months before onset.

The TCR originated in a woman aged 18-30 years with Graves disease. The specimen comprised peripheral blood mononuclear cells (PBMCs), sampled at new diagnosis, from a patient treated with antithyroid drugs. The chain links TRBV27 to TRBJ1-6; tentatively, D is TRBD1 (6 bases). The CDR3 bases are TGTGCCAGCAGCACGGGACAAATAAATTCACCCCTCCACTTT. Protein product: CASSTGQINSPLHF.